A selection of T cell receptor beta chains follows, all from one sample in a study of T-cell reconstitution after alpha-beta-depleted transplantation in children. TCRdb re-analysed the PCR reads in MiXCR, keeping a single row per CDR3 protein. The table includes under 300,000 distinct CDR3 sequences, approximately 10% detected once. The input for sequencing was peripheral blood, taken 180 days after TCRalphabeta/CD19-depleted stem cell transplant. These receptors were obtained from a male patient between 2 and 10 years old who had a stem cell transplant for chronic granulomatous disease, so the T cells may come from the graft donor. Both conserved end residues are part of each CDR3. A D gene is named only where the DNA matches it firmly. Some rows have no size entry. The others give once, few or many, or a class for an expanded clone.

>TRBV2|-|many|TRBJ2-3
CASPRQLSTDTQYF
>TRBV9|-|many|TRBJ2-5
CASTEGPRRYQETQYF
>TRBV29-1|-|many|TRBJ2-3
CSVRRLFTDTQYF
>TRBV20-1|TRBD1|many|TRBJ2-7
CSARDKDRVGYEQYF
>TRBV18|TRBD1|many|TRBJ2-1
CASSLTGSYNEQFF
>TRBV6-2/TRBV6-3|-|-|TRBJ2-5
CASSFRGETKYF
>TRBV7-8|TRBD1|few|TRBJ1-5
CASSLRPGTGGNQPQHF
>TRBV4-3|TRBD2|-|TRBJ2-7
CASSQASGSLAYEQYF
>TRBV3-1|TRBD1|many|TRBJ2-7
CASSQDILRRDSSYEQYF
>TRBV5-4|TRBD2|-|TRBJ2-1
CASSGTSGMNEQFF
>TRBV7-6|TRBD1|many|TRBJ1-1
CASSQTTGAFARLEAFF
>TRBV10-3|-|-|TRBJ1-1
CATAGPKDEAFF
>TRBV7-2|-|many|TRBJ1-1
CASSFFGDTEAFF
>TRBV15|-|many|TRBJ2-7
CATSSQLVWGSRMEQYF
>TRBV7-6|TRBD1|many|TRBJ2-6
CASSPVPGQGTGANVLTF
>TRBV5-1|TRBD1|many|TRBJ2-7
CASSLGTGGVPYEQYF
>TRBV30|-|few|TRBJ1-3
CAWEGILRKGTIYF
>TRBV20-1|-|many|TRBJ2-3
CSARSAARGDTQYF
>TRBV12-3/TRBV12-4|TRBD1|many|TRBJ2-1
CASSLTGQGSRLSSYNEQFF
>TRBV7-2|-|few|TRBJ1-2
CASRTTGSPNYGYTF
>TRBV20-1|TRBD1|many|TRBJ2-7
CSAGDRVYEQYF
>TRBV5-1|-|many|TRBJ2-3
CASSWGGNFNTDTQYF
>TRBV12-3/TRBV12-4|TRBD2|many|TRBJ2-1
CASSWTSGGPYNEQFF
>TRBV12-3/TRBV12-4|-|many|TRBJ2-3
CASRSAGFTDTQYF
>TRBV28|-|-|TRBJ2-6
CASTAHGANVLTF
>TRBV5-4|TRBD2|many|TRBJ2-1
CASSFLSASGGGWGNEQFF
>TRBV20-1|TRBD2|many|TRBJ2-7
CSAFSGSGYEQYF
>TRBV4-1|-|many|TRBJ2-4
CASSAQGGQNIQYF
>TRBV27|-|few|TRBJ1-6
CASSLSGLLRSPLHF
>TRBV10-3|TRBD1|many|TRBJ2-1
CAISELGQGVYNEQFF
>TRBV5-4|-|once|TRBJ2-2
CASNPPGGELFF
>TRBV13|TRBD2|many|TRBJ2-1
CASRGGEYNEQFF
>TRBV7-3|TRBD1|many|TRBJ2-7
CASSLNPPTDRVGEQYF
>TRBV12-2|-|few|TRBJ2-7
CASRRSRGPYEQYF
>TRBV29-1|TRBD1|few|TRBJ2-7
CSVNPGTGIEQYF
>TRBV6-1|-|many|TRBJ2-1
CASSEGESGASEQFF